A single sample is the source of the 10 T cell receptor beta chains below, sequenced in a study of cytomegalovirus exposure and HLA in healthy donors. PCR primers comprised 60 Vbeta and 13 Jbeta primers. The method was immunoSEQ multiplex PCR; TCRdb's version includes in-frame clones alone and lacks a portion of them. The sample includes over 45,000 clones, about 81% seen only once; the top ten take 2% to 2.5%. The material sequenced was PBMCs. These receptors originate from a boy aged 5-17 years in good health and CMV-seropositive.

This rearrangement joins TRBV12-5 to TRBJ1-3; D is ambiguous. CDR3 length: 16 residues. V dropped 6 bases and J dropped 1 base, with 16 bases sitting between them. Germline V gene sequence: CDR1 LGHNT, CDR2 FRNRAP. CDR3 sequence reads: CASGFLLGGSGNTIYF. CDR3 in DNA: TGTGCTAGTGGCTTCTTACTAGGAGGTTCTGGAAACACCATATATTTT.

The chain combines TRBV11-2 with TRBJ1-2; 10 bases line up with TRBD1. Germline CDR1 is SGHAT and CDR2 is FQNNGV. Losses at the gene ends were 2 bases for V and 7 bases for J; bases not matched to a gene: 13. The CDR3 covers 17 residues. The CDR3: CASSLRYEGTGVGGYTF. Written as DNA, the CDR3 is TGTGCCAGCAGCTTAAGGTACGAGGGGACAGGGGTGGGTGGCTACACCTTC.

The rearrangement uses TRBV7-6 and TRBJ2-7; possibly TRBD2 for D (5 bases). Trimming cost V 6 bases and J 3 bases, with 15 bases left between them. CDR3 size: 14 residues. Germline assignment: CDR1 SGHVS and CDR2 FNYEAQ. As DNA, the CDR3 is TGTGCCAGCAGGACCACAGCGGCCGGCTACGAGCAGTACTTC. It codes for CASRTTAAGYEQYF.

This chain joins TRBV6-5 and TRBJ2-5; 9 nucleotides align to TRBD2. Trimming cost V 7 bases and J 2 bases; bases outside gene matches: 5. CDR3 length: 14 residues. The germline V gene has CDR1 MNHEY and CDR2 SVGAGI. In nucleotides, the CDR3 is TGTGCCAGCACCAAGACTAGCGGTCAAGAGACCCAGTACTTC. Protein: CASTKTSGQETQYF.

The chain uses TRBV5-4 and TRBJ2-1, with 8 bases identical to TRBD2. The CDR3 extends over 15 amino acids. CDR1 is SGHNT and CDR2 is YYREEE in the germline V gene (reference sequence). J lost 7 bases, V lost 5 bases, and 11 bases had no gene match. The CDR3 spells CASRSGGAMGNEQFF. CDR3 bases: TGTGCCAGCAGGTCCGGGGGGGCAATGGGAAATGAGCAGTTCTTC.

The rearrangement uses TRBV10-2 and TRBJ1-6, with D maybe TRBD1 (5 bases). Germline values: CDR1 WSHSY, CDR2 SAAADI. The ends were cut back, 8 bases at V and 0 bases at J, with 11 bases in the middle. CDR3 length: 15 amino acids. In DNA form, the CDR3 reads TGCGCCAGCCTGGACACCTTCTCCTATAATTCACCCCTCCACTTT. Translation gives CASLDTFSYNSPLHF.

This sequence joins TRBV6-6 and TRBJ1-5; D is unclear. This CDR3 comprises 15 residues. Germline assignment: CDR1 MNHNY and CDR2 SVGAGI (reference sequence). Trimming cost V 2 bases and J 9 bases, with 17 bases left between them. CDR3: CASSYTSTDRRPQHF. The CDR3 coding sequence is TGTGCCAGCAGTTACACCTCCACAGACCGGCGGCCCCAGCATTTT.

This clone turned up a few times. V is TRBV6-5 and J is TRBJ1-4; the D is unclear. The length of the CDR3 is 12 residues. V shed 2 bases and J shed 10 bases, with 8 bases lying between them. Germline V CDR1 and CDR2: MNHEY, SVGAGI. The CDR3 nucleotides are TGTGCCAGCAGTTACGGTGGCGGAAAACTGTTTTTT. Its protein is CASSYGGGKLFF.

The CDR3, as DNA: TGTGCCAGTAGTATCCCAGGTACTAACTATGGCTACACCTTC. It encodes CASSIPGTNYGYTF. The V call is TRBV19, the J call TRBJ1-2; no firm D call. V gave up 3 bases and J gave up 0 bases, with 8 bases separating them. CDR3 size: 14 residues. From germline, CDR1 is LNHDA and CDR2 SQIVND (reference sequence).

Of note for this clone: Compared with germline, one end of the junction differs, possibly owing to a read error. The rearrangement uses TRBV19 and TRBJ1-2; a possible D gene is TRBD1 (5 bases). CDR1 is LNHDA and CDR2 is SQIVND in the germline V gene (reference sequence). The CDR3 runs to 15 residues. The CDR3 DNA reads TGTACCAGTAGTATAATTTTCGGGGGTCACTATGGCTACACCTTC. It codes for CTSSIIFGGHYGYTF. Drawing the rest from reference TRBV19 and TRBJ1-2, the complete variable domain is DGGITQSPKYLFRKEGQNVTLSCEQNLNHDAMYWYRQDPGQGLRLIYYSQIVNDFQKGDIAEGYSVSREKKESFPLTVTSAQKNPTAFYLCTSSIIFGGHYGYTFGSGTRLTVV.